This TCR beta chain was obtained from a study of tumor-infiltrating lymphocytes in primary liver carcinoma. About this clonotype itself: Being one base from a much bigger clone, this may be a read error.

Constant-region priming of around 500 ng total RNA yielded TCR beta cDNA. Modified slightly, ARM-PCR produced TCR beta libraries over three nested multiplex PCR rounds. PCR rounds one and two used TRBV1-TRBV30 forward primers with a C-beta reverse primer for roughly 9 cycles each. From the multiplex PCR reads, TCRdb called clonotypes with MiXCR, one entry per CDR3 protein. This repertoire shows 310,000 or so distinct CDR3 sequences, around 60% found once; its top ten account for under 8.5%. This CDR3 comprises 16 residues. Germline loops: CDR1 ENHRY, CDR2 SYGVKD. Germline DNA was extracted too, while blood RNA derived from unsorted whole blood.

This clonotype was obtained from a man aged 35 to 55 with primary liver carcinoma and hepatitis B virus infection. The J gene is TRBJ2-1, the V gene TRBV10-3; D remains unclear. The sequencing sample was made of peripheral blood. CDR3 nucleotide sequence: TGTGCCATCAGTGAGTCGGTTGAGAGCTCCTACAATGAGGAGTTCTTC. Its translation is CAISESVESSYNEEFF.